The 20 T cell receptor beta chains listed next were all sequenced from one sample in a study of control samples from healthy donors and cancer patients. The data were produced by immunoSEQ multiplex PCR, yet TCRdb's version contains in-frame clones alone and is incomplete. The sample yields 200,000 or so clones, 91% seen once. The sample consisted of blood. The receptors here all came from a man younger than 45 in good health.

The V and J genes are TRBV27 and TRBJ1-1; D is possibly TRBD1 (5 bases). The V end lost 7 bases, the J end lost 1 base, and 10 bases lay between the germline ends. The germline gives CDR1 MNHEY, CDR2 SMNVEV (reference sequence). This CDR3 contains 13 residues. CDR3 residues: CASTPDRNTEAFF. DNA of the CDR3: TGTGCCAGCACCCCAGACAGGAACACTGAAGCTTTCTTT.

The rearrangement uses TRBV18 and TRBJ2-5; 7 nucleotides align to TRBD2. The germline CDR1 and CDR2 sequences are KGHSH and LQKENI. J gave up 5 bases and V 0 bases, and 6 bases lay outside the gene matches. The CDR3 consists of 15 residues. This CDR3 is CASSPPGGNVETQYF. CDR3 in DNA: TGTGCCAGCTCACCACCGGGGGGGAATGTGGAGACCCAGTACTTC.

The V gene is TRBV9, the J gene TRBJ2-3; TRBD1 aligns across 10 bases. From germline, CDR1 is SGDLS and CDR2 YYNGEE. This CDR3 spans 15 amino acids. The V segment lost 0 bases and the J segment 5 bases; nucleotides outside the gene matches: 3. CDR3 bases: TGTGCCAGCAGCGTAGACGGGGACAGGGGAGATACGCAGTATTTT. This codes for CASSVDGDRGDTQYF.

The CDR3 spells CASRRGGDTEAFF. The CDR3, as DNA: TGTGCCAGCAGGAGGGGCGGGGACACTGAAGCTTTCTTT. The chain carries TRBV6-5 and TRBJ1-1, with D possibly TRBD1 on 5 matching bases. V lost 6 bases and J 3 bases, leaving 11 bases between the germline ends. The CDR3 is 13 residues long. Per germline, CDR1 MNHEY and CDR2 SVGAGI.

The chain combines TRBV3-1 (or the pseudogene TRBV3-2) with TRBJ2-5; 7 bases are shared with TRBD2. V was clipped by 5 bases and J by 4 bases; unmatched bases: 10. The CDR3 extends over 15 amino acids. From germline, CDR1 is LGHDT and CDR2 YNNKEL (reference sequence). CDR3 DNA sequence: TGTGCCAGCAGCTACGCGGACGGGGGGAGAGAGACCCAGTACTTC. Protein sequence: CASSYADGGRETQYF.

Concerning this clone: The sample contains more than one DNA sequence encoding this CDR3. This chain joins TRBV5-1 and TRBJ1-1; 8 bases align to TRBD1. The CDR3 runs to 14 residues. The V gene's germline CDR1 is SGHRS and CDR2 YFSETQ. V gave up 4 bases and J gave up 1 base; unmatched junction bases: 3. The CDR3, as DNA: TGCGCCAGCAGCCTACAGGGGGGGAACACTGAAGCTTTCTTT. It translates to CASSLQGGNTEAFF.

This chain connects TRBV7-8 to TRBJ2-3; D is unclear. Trimming took off 5 bases at V and 6 bases at J, with 15 bases between the two ends. The CDR3 loop spans 14 amino acids. The germline gives CDR1 SGHVS, CDR2 FQNEAQ. The CDR3 here is CASSLPSDGDTQYF. The CDR3 DNA reads TGTGCCAGCAGCCTCCCCTCGGACGGCGATACGCAGTATTTT.

The chain uses TRBV10-2 and TRBJ1-6, with D maybe TRBD1 (5 bases). The CDR3 runs to 13 residues. Looked up from germline, CDR1 is WSHSY and CDR2 is SAAADI. Trimming removed 3 bases at V and 14 bases at J, with 14 bases between. This CDR3 is CASSDLLGGALHF. The CDR3 DNA reads as TGCGCCAGCAGTGACCTCTTGGGAGGGGCCCTCCACTTT.

This chain links TRBV10-1 with TRBJ2-4; D gene uncertain. The V end lost 2 bases, the J end lost 3 bases, and 8 bases lay between the germline ends. The CDR3 has 14 amino acids. The germline gives CDR1 WNHNN, CDR2 SYGVQD (reference sequence). CDR3 sequence (DNA): TGCGCCAGCAGTGAGGCATTAGGCAAAAACATTCAGTACTTC. This translates into CASSEALGKNIQYF.

This clone was observed once. The chain joins TRBV9 to TRBJ2-1, with 7 positions matching TRBD2. V shed 0 bases, J shed 6 bases, and the junction held 9 bases outside the gene matches. The germline CDR1 and CDR2 sequences are SGDLS and YYNGEE. This CDR3 spans 16 amino acids. Here the CDR3 DNA reads TGTGCCAGCAGCGTAGTGTCCAGCGGGGTGGTCAATGAGCAGTTCTTC. Its translation is CASSVVSSGVVNEQFF.

The J gene is TRBJ1-3, the V gene TRBV5-1; D perhaps matches TRBD1 (5 bases). Trimming pared 0 bases from V and 0 bases from J, leaving 7 bases between. This CDR3 contains 15 residues. Germline-derived CDR1 and CDR2 are SGHRS and YFSETQ. CDR3 region: CASSLDRTSGNTIYF. CDR3 nucleotide sequence: TGCGCCAGCAGCTTGGACAGGACCTCTGGAAACACCATATATTTT.

The chain joins TRBV6-6 to TRBJ1-6; D unclear. V was shortened by 5 bases and J by 7 bases, with 12 bases between the two germline ends. Germline V gene lookup returns CDR1 MNHNY and CDR2 SVGAGI (reference sequence). The CDR3 loop spans 14 amino acids. The CDR3 reads CASSPLTGNSPLHF. CDR3 nucleotide sequence: TGTGCCAGCAGTCCCCTGACGGGAAATTCACCCCTCCACTTT.

The chain links TRBV19 to TRBJ2-7, with D tentatively TRBD2 (6 bases). Per the germline V gene, CDR1 is LNHDA and CDR2 is SQIVND (reference sequence). The CDR3 spans 13 residues. V lost 3 bases to trimming and J lost 3 bases, with 9 bases between them. The CDR3 sequence is CASSISGDYEQYF. The DNA for the CDR3 is TGTGCCAGTAGTATTTCGGGGGACTACGAGCAGTACTTC.

V is TRBV6-1 and J is TRBJ1-2, with 7 bases matching TRBD1. The CDR3 sequence is 14 residues long. Germline trimming cut 8 bases from V and 8 bases from J; bases unmatched to any gene: 14. Germline CDR1 MNHNS, CDR2 SASEGT. The CDR3 DNA reads as TGTGCCAGCTCCCTCCAGGGGGACCGGCTGGGCTACACCTTC. As protein: CASSLQGDRLGYTF.

The CDR3 DNA follows: TGTGCCAGCAGTTCTTTTCCGGGACAGGGGGATGGCTACACCTTC. It specifies CASSSFPGQGDGYTF. The gene calls are TRBV2 and TRBJ1-2, with 11 bases aligning to TRBD1. This CDR3 has 15 amino acids. Trimming took 5 bases from V and 6 from J; bases not matched to a gene: 8. CDR1 and CDR2 from the germline V gene are SNHLY and FYNNEI. Together with reference TRBV2 and TRBJ1-2, the CDR3 gives the full variable domain: EPEVTQTPSHQVTQMGQEVILRCVPISNHLYFYWYRQILGQKVEFLVSFYNNEISEKSEIFDDQFSVERPDGSNFTLKIRSTKLEDSAMYFCASSSFPGQGDGYTFGSGTRLTVV.

The chain links TRBV6-2 or TRBV6-3 to TRBJ2-1, with 13 bases lining up with TRBD2. From germline, CDR1 is MNHEY and CDR2 SVGEGT. Germline trimming cut 6 bases from V and 10 bases from J; bases unmatched to any gene: 9. CDR3 length: 15 residues. The CDR3 loop reads CASRPRLAGGGEQFF. In DNA, the CDR3 is TGTGCCAGCAGGCCTAGACTAGCGGGGGGCGGGGAGCAGTTCTTC.

The chain has TRBV10-3 and TRBJ1-5, with D hard to call. The CDR3 runs to 16 residues. V was pared by 4 bases and J by 2 bases, with 15 bases between. Germline loops: CDR1 ENHRY, CDR2 SYGVKD. The CDR3 reads CAISALGREGNQPQHF. CDR3 sequence (DNA): TGTGCCATCAGTGCCCTAGGAAGGGAGGGCAATCAGCCCCAGCATTTT.

The chain couples TRBV10-3 to TRBJ1-2; D remains unclear. The CDR3 is 14 residues long. V gave up 4 bases and J gave up 1 base, with 10 bases separating them. Germline V gene sequence: CDR1 ENHRY, CDR2 SYGVKD. The CDR3 here is CAISGTQVNYGYTF. DNA for the CDR3: TGTGCCATCAGTGGAACGCAGGTTAACTATGGCTACACCTTC.

The rearrangement uses TRBV19 and TRBJ2-3, with a tentative D call TRBD2 (6 bases). Trimming took 4 bases from V and 6 from J, leaving 11 bases between them. This CDR3 is built from 13 residues. The germline CDR1 and CDR2 sequences are LNHDA and SQIVND (reference sequence). The CDR3 region is CASSTGLSDTQYF. Here the CDR3 DNA reads TGTGCCAGTAGTACGGGACTTTCCGATACGCAGTATTTT.

The sample holds a few counts of this clone. The chain combines TRBV10-1 with TRBJ2-1; the match to TRBD1 covers 11 bases. J lost 6 bases, V lost 4 bases, and 5 bases had no gene match. The V gene's germline CDR1 is WNHNN and CDR2 SYGVQD (reference sequence). This CDR3 is 15 amino acids long. CDR3 bases: TGCGCCAGCAGTGGAGGACAGGGGGCCTCCAATGAGCAGTTCTTC. It specifies CASSGGQGASNEQFF.